The 2 T cell receptor beta chains reported below all come from one sample, sequenced in a study of T cells in Graves' hyperthyroidism and ophthalmopathy. Amplification of TCR beta CDR3 regions was performed using RNA transcripts as template. Initially, a first-round RT-PCR of the TCR CDR3 employed the HTBI primer set. TCRdb used MiXCR to reprocess the multiplex PCR reads, holding one entry per CDR3 protein. The sample lists under 800,000 distinct CDR3 sequences; around 15% were seen once. The specimen was blood. These receptors were collected from a young woman with Graves' hyperthyroidism.

In its sample, this clonotype was seen many times. The chain is built from TRBV12-3 or TRBV12-4 and TRBJ1-1, with no clear D. The CDR3 sequence is 13 residues long. Trimming stripped 6 bases from V and 0 bases from J, with 8 bases between. The CDR3 nucleotides are TGTGCCAGCAGGTCATTAATGAACACTGAAGCTTTCTTT. This codes for CASRSLMNTEAFF.

This clonotype has a handful of counts. This chain joins TRBV4-3 and TRBJ2-6, with D hard to call. V was pared by 0 bases and J by 0 bases, with 6 bases between. Germline loops: CDR1 LGHNA, CDR2 YSLEER. The CDR3 is 16 amino acids. CDR3 amino acids: CASSQDPDSGANVLTF. Written as DNA, the CDR3 is TGCGCCAGCAGCCAAGATCCCGACTCTGGGGCCAACGTCCTGACTTTC.